The clone carrying this T cell receptor beta chain is medium-sized (0.01 to 0.1%) in the sample. The treatment was: skin biopsy from saline-injected control site (resident skin T cells). Unsorted total RNA, roughly 1 to 1000 ng, was DNase treated before reverse transcription. TCR cDNA received a 3' ligated oligonucleotide that carried a UMI. Skin sites injected with saline were biopsied to capture resident skin T cells. The germline gives CDR1 MGHRA, CDR2 YSYEKL. The CDR3 consists of 17 residues. Trimming stripped 4 bases from V and 3 bases from J, with 18 bases between. The sample comes from a study of naive and memory T cell subsets. Four PCR rounds used nested alpha and beta constant region primers plus the SP2 primer. For blood and skin samples, reverse transcription used TCR alpha and beta constant primers. TCRdb re-called the UMI-ligation and nested PCR reads with MiXCR, one entry per CDR3 protein. The sample yields roughly 2,200 distinct CDR3 sequences, around 4.4% seen once.

Sample: skin, taken from a saline injection site in the skin. This sequence was found in an adult in good health. The V gene is TRBV4-1, the J gene TRBJ1-4, with a weak D call TRBD1 (5 bases). The CDR3 DNA is TGCGCCAGCAGCCGCTTCGCTCTACGAGGGGCTAATGAAAAACTGTTTTTT. Amino acid sequence: CASSRFALRGANEKLFF.